A single sample gave rise to the 25 T cell receptor beta chains below, sequenced in a study of shared clonotypes between healthy human individuals. TCRdb keeps only in-frame clones here, not all; method: immunoSEQ multiplex PCR. This sample carries roughly 2.6 million clones, around nine tenths of them seen once, and the ten largest clones take roughly 0.15%. The sample taken for sequencing was naive CD4+ T cells sorted from blood. The subset is: CD45RA+ positively selected. The origin of the receptors is a man younger than 30 in good health.

The chain links TRBV19 to TRBJ1-5, with TRBD1 matching 9 bases. CDR1 and CDR2 from the germline V gene are LNHDA and SQIVND (reference sequence). With V trimmed by 6 bases and J by 5 bases, 8 bases remained unmatched. The CDR3 spans 15 residues. This chain's CDR3 is CASRTGTGSYQPQHF. The CDR3 DNA follows: TGTGCCAGTAGGACCGGGACAGGGTCGTATCAGCCCCAGCATTTT.

The chain links TRBV19 to TRBJ2-7; 12 nucleotides line up with TRBD1. The V and J ends lost 2 bases and 0 bases, in that order; junction bases with no gene match: 5. The CDR3 contains 17 residues. Germline loops: CDR1 LNHDA, CDR2 SQIVND (reference sequence). The CDR3 nucleotides read TGTGCCAGTAGTATATCCGGGACAGGGGGCGACTCCTACGAGCAGTACTTC. Its translation: CASSISGTGGDSYEQYF.

As concerns this clone: This sample also contains other DNA sequences that code for the same CDR3. J is TRBJ1-2 and V is TRBV2; TRBD1 is a possible D gene (5 bases). The germline V and J ends were trimmed by 3 bases and 3 bases, with 8 bases remaining between them. The length of the CDR3 is 13 residues. Looked up from germline, CDR1 is SNHLY and CDR2 is FYNNEI. CDR3 in DNA: TGTGCCAGCAGTGAGCAGGGAGACTATGGCTACACCTTC. Translated, it gives CASSEQGDYGYTF.

The V gene is TRBV5-1, the J gene TRBJ2-1; 16 nucleotides match TRBD2. The germline V gene has CDR1 SGHRS and CDR2 YFSETQ. The V and J ends lost 4 bases and 4 bases, in that order; junction bases with no gene match: 8. The CDR3 is 18 amino acids. The DNA of the CDR3 is TGCGCCAGCAGCCGTCCCGGGACTAGCGGGAGGGGGTACAATGAGCAGTTCTTC. Its protein product is CASSRPGTSGRGYNEQFF.

The chain has TRBV28 and TRBJ1-2; D is possibly TRBD1 (5 bases). The CDR3 spans 16 residues. Trimming removed 3 bases from V and 0 bases from J, with 14 bases in between. The germline CDR1 and CDR2 sequences are MDHEN and SYDVKM. The CDR3 bases are TGTGCCAGCAGTTTTCGCCAGGGCCCCGCTAACTATGGCTACACCTTC. Protein: CASSFRQGPANYGYTF.

The chain employs TRBV7-6 and TRBJ1-3; D might be TRBD1 (6 bases). The CDR3 consists of 18 residues. The V gene's germline CDR1 is SGHVS and CDR2 FNYEAQ. V gave up 0 bases and J gave up 0 bases, with 15 bases separating them. CDR3 bases: TGTGCCAGCAGCTTAGCCGGCACGACAGGCAACTCTGGAAACACCATATATTTT. Protein product: CASSLAGTTGNSGNTIYF.

This sequence joins TRBV5-1 and TRBJ2-3; 14 bases align to TRBD2. Germline CDR1 SGHRS, CDR2 YFSETQ. CDR3 length: 17 residues. V lost 0 bases, J lost 3 bases, and 3 bases stayed unmatched. The CDR3 sequence: CASSLGGTSGRTDTQYF. The CDR3 DNA sequence: TGCGCCAGCAGCTTGGGCGGGACTAGCGGGAGAACAGATACGCAGTATTTT.

CDR3 residues: CASSHPSDRGSNEKLFF. The CDR3 DNA reads TGCGCCAGCAGCCACCCTTCCGACAGGGGATCTAATGAAAAACTGTTTTTT. The rearrangement joins TRBV4-1 to TRBJ1-4, with 8 bases that match TRBD1. Per germline, CDR1 MGHRA and CDR2 YSYEKL. V gave up 3 bases and J gave up 3 bases; unmatched junction bases: 9. The CDR3 consists of 17 residues.

This sequence joins TRBV6-9 and TRBJ1-1, with unresolved D. The V and J ends lost 7 bases and 5 bases respectively, with 14 bases between them. The CDR3 has 13 amino acids. Germline V CDR1 and CDR2: MNHGY, SVAAGI. CDR3 amino acids: CASTHSLGTEAFF. In nucleotides, the CDR3 is TGTGCCAGCACCCATAGTTTGGGGACTGAAGCTTTCTTT.

This clone occurred once. This chain connects TRBV11-2 to TRBJ2-7, with TRBD1 as a possible D gene (5 bases). Between the trimmed V and J ends, which lost 1 base and 2 bases, there was a span of 12 bases. The length of the CDR3 is 15 residues. CDR1 and CDR2 (germline): SGHAT, FQNNGV. The CDR3 DNA is TGTGCCAGCAGCTTAGTTAGGGGATTTACCTACGAGCAGTACTTC. Its translation is CASSLVRGFTYEQYF. The whole variable domain, filled in from reference TRBV11-2 and TRBJ2-7, reads EAGVAQSPRYKIIEKRQSVAFWCNPISGHATLYWYQQILGQGPKLLIQFQNNGVVDDSQLPKDRFSAERLKGVDSTLKIQPAKLEDSAVYLCASSLVRGFTYEQYFGPGTRLTVT.

This sequence joins TRBV6-5 and TRBJ2-2; a possible D gene is TRBD1 (6 bases). V lost 4 bases, J lost 0 bases, and 9 bases lay in between. The length of the CDR3 is 15 residues. Germline V gene data show CDR1 as MNHEY and CDR2 as SVGAGI. CDR3 in amino acids: CASSSGEANTGELFF. CDR3 nucleotide sequence: TGTGCCAGCAGTTCAGGGGAAGCGAACACCGGGGAGCTGTTTTTT.

This chain uses TRBV10-1 with TRBJ2-2; the D is unclear. Trimming took off 6 bases at V and 6 bases at J, with 14 bases between the two ends. The germline CDR1 and CDR2 sequences are WNHNN and SYGVQD (reference sequence). This CDR3 region has 14 residues. In DNA form, the CDR3 reads TGCGCCAGCAGGGATACCTCGATAGCCGGGGAGCTGTTTTTT. Protein product: CASRDTSIAGELFF.

Points on this clone: Additional DNA sequences in this sample encode the identical CDR3. V gene TRBV19 combines with J gene TRBJ2-5; perhaps TRBD1 as D (5 bases). Deletions cut 5 bases from V and 0 bases from J, with 7 bases between. CDR3 length: 13 residues. The germline CDR1 and CDR2 sequences are LNHDA and SQIVND (reference sequence). The CDR3 DNA is TGTGCCAGTAGTTGGGGCTACCAAGAGACCCAGTACTTC. Translated: CASSWGYQETQYF.

This clone was counted a single time. V usage is TRBV12-5 and J usage is TRBJ2-7; 7 bases match TRBD1. This CDR3 contains 16 residues. Losses at the gene ends were 5 bases for V and 1 base for J; bases not matched to a gene: 11. The germline CDR1 and CDR2 sequences are LGHNT and FRNRAP. In DNA, the CDR3 is TGTGCTAGTGGTCCCAACAGGGGCAAGGGTTCCTACGAGCAGTACTTC. Translation: CASGPNRGKGSYEQYF. Looking up the rest from reference TRBV12-5 and TRBJ2-7 gives the full variable domain: DARVTQTPRHKVTEMGQEVTMRCQPILGHNTVFWYRQTMMQGLELLAYFRNRAPLDDSGMPKDRFSAEMPDATLATLKIQPSEPRDSAVYFCASGPNRGKGSYEQYFGPGTRLTVT.

V gene TRBV19 combines with J gene TRBJ2-2, with 15 bases that match TRBD2. The length of the CDR3 is 18 residues. V lost 0 bases to trimming and J lost 4 bases; unmatched junction nucleotides: 3. Germline V gene sequence: CDR1 LNHDA, CDR2 SQIVND (reference sequence). In DNA form, the CDR3 reads TGTGCCAGTAGTATAGACGGACTAGCGGGAGGGCGCACCGGGGAGCTGTTTTTT. The encoded protein is CASSIDGLAGGRTGELFF.

J is TRBJ2-5 and V is TRBV6-6; 7 nucleotides align to TRBD2. The CDR3 totals 14 residues. Trimming removed 2 bases from V and 5 bases from J; junction bases left unmatched: 5. Germline V gives CDR1 MNHNY, CDR2 SVGAGI (reference sequence). The CDR3 here is CASSYAGEVETQYF. The CDR3 DNA reads TGTGCCAGCAGTTACGCGGGAGAGGTGGAGACCCAGTACTTC.

The rearrangement links TRBV25-1 to TRBJ2-7, with 7 nucleotides matching TRBD2. This CDR3 region has 14 residues. Trimming at V came to 7 bases and at J to 2 bases, leaving 8 bases not matched to a gene. From germline, CDR1 is MGHDK and CDR2 SYGVNS. This chain's CDR3 is CASTGGTYPYEQYF. The CDR3 coding sequence is TGTGCCAGCACGGGGGGTACCTATCCCTACGAGCAGTACTTC.

The CDR3 spells CASSQDWAGTSGRVKYNEQFF. Here the CDR3 DNA reads TGCGCCAGCAGCCAAGACTGGGCCGGGACTAGCGGGAGGGTGAAATACAATGAGCAGTTCTTC. V gene TRBV4-1 combines with J gene TRBJ2-1, with 16 bases fitting TRBD2. This CDR3 has 21 residues. Germline CDR1 reads MGHRA; CDR2 reads YSYEKL. The V gene end was trimmed by 0 bases and the J gene end by 4 bases; junction bases not matched to a gene: 12.

The chain has TRBV19 and TRBJ1-3, with 7 bases lining up with TRBD1. V was clipped by 9 bases and J by 0 bases; unmatched bases: 8. The germline V gene encodes CDR1 LNHDA and CDR2 SQIVND (reference sequence). The CDR3 runs 15 residues. The CDR3 bases are TGTGCCAGCGCGGCGAGGGACAGCTCTGGAAACACCATATATTTT. This gives the protein CASAARDSSGNTIYF.

The chain employs TRBV19 and TRBJ2-7; 9 bases are shared with TRBD2. Trimming removed 5 bases from V and 0 bases from J; junction bases left unmatched: 2. This CDR3 spans 14 amino acids. Germline V gene data show CDR1 as LNHDA and CDR2 as SQIVND (reference sequence). DNA for the CDR3: TGTGCCAGTAGTCTAGCGGGGACCTCCTACGAGCAGTACTTC. Its protein is CASSLAGTSYEQYF. Variable domain in full (rest from reference TRBV19 and TRBJ2-7): DGGITQSPKYLFRKEGQNVTLSCEQNLNHDAMYWYRQDPGQGLRLIYYSQIVNDFQKGDIAEGYSVSREKKESFPLTVTSAQKNPTAFYLCASSLAGTSYEQYFGPGTRLTVT.

The chain has TRBV15 and TRBJ1-4, with D possibly TRBD1 on 6 matching bases. Germline CDR1 is LNHNV and CDR2 is YYDKDF (reference sequence). The CDR3 is 15 amino acids. V was clipped by 2 bases and J by 4 bases, with 11 bases between them. CDR3 DNA: TGTGCCACCAGCAGATGGGACACCATTAATGAAAAACTGTTTTTT. This encodes CATSRWDTINEKLFF.

The rearrangement joins TRBV7-2 to TRBJ2-2; D unclear. Trimming pared 1 base from V and 7 bases from J, leaving 16 bases between. This CDR3 has 16 amino acids. Germline-derived CDR1 and CDR2 are SGHTA and FQGNSA. The CDR3 sequence is CASSLEAGPRNGELFF. As DNA, the CDR3 is TGTGCCAGCAGCTTAGAAGCCGGACCTAGGAACGGGGAGCTGTTTTTT. Variable domain in full (rest from reference TRBV7-2 and TRBJ2-2): GAGVSQSPSNKVTEKGKDVELRCDPISGHTALYWYRQSLGQGLEFLIYFQGNSAPDKSGLPSDRFSAERTGGSVSTLTIQRTQQEDSAVYLCASSLEAGPRNGELFFGEGSRLTVL.

The V call is TRBV21-1, the J call TRBJ2-5. TRBV21-1 is a known pseudogene. This CDR3 is 17 amino acids long. CDR3 region: CASSKESVSNPPKTQYF. CDR3 nucleotide sequence: TGTGCCAGCAGCAAAGAATCGGTCAGCAACCCTCCAAAGACCCAGTACTTC.

The chain is built from TRBV6-6 and TRBJ1-3, with D possibly being TRBD1 (6 bases). Trimming took 2 bases from V and 0 from J, leaving 8 bases between them. Germline V gene data show CDR1 as MNHNY and CDR2 as SVGAGI (reference sequence). The CDR3 extends over 15 amino acids. The DNA for the CDR3 is TGTGCCAGCAGTTACGCGGACAGCTCTGGAAACACCATATATTTT. This sequence encodes CASSYADSSGNTIYF.

The chain combines TRBV4-1 with TRBJ2-5, with no clear D. Germline V CDR1 and CDR2: MGHRA, YSYEKL. V gave up 0 bases and J gave up 5 bases, with 10 bases separating them. The CDR3 runs 14 residues. In nucleotides, the CDR3 is TGCGCCAGCAGCCAAGAGGAAAATAGGGAGACCCAGTACTTC. Its translation is CASSQEENRETQYF.